This is a list of T cell receptor beta chains from one sample in a study of metastatic and nonmetastatic thyroid tumors. TCRdb reprocessed the PCR reads using MiXCR. The data show around 17,000 clones, with under 30% seen just once and less than 20% held by the top ten. The material sequenced was adjacent normal tissue. The receptors derive from a female donor with papillary thyroid cancer or a benign thyroid nodule (not recorded which). Some clones in this sample may be carry-over from other donors' samples. Both conserved end residues are part of each CDR3. The order of the fields is CDR3 DNA, CDR3 protein, V gene, D gene, J gene, clone size. A D gene is named only where the DNA matches it firmly. Not all rows give a size; the values are once, few, many and, for expanded clones, a class.

TGTGCCAGCCGAGCGGAGAGCTCCTACAATGAGCAGTTCTTC	CASRAESSYNEQFF	TRBV12-3/TRBV12-4	-	TRBJ2-1	-
TGTGCCAGCAGTTACTTCGACGGGACAGTCGATGGCTACACCTTC	CASSYFDGTVDGYTF	TRBV6-5	TRBD1	TRBJ1-2	few
TGTGCCAGCAGCCAATTCCCGGGGGCCCACGAGCAGTACTTC	CASSQFPGAHEQYF	TRBV3-1	-	TRBJ2-7	many
TGTGCCAGCAGCTTAGGAGACAGCAGTAATTCACCCCTCCACTTT	CASSLGDSSNSPLHF	TRBV7-9	-	TRBJ1-6	few
TGTGCCAGCACTCGGTGGGCCAGGGGACTAGCGGGAGTTTCCACCGGGGAGCTGTTTTTT	CASTRWARGLAGVSTGELFF	TRBV6-2/TRBV6-3	TRBD2	TRBJ2-2	-
TGCGCCAGCAGCTTGGGAGATCTCTCCTACAATGAGCAGTTCTTC	CASSLGDLSYNEQFF	TRBV5-1	-	TRBJ2-1	few
TGTGCCAGCAGTTTCGGTGCACAGGGGTTATCACCCCTCCACTTT	CASSFGAQGLSPLHF	TRBV12-3/TRBV12-4	TRBD1	TRBJ1-6	-
TGTGCCAGCAGCTACAAACAGATTCCTCAGCCCCAGCATTTT	CASSYKQIPQPQHF	TRBV6-1	-	TRBJ1-5	few
TGTGCCAGCAGTTTAGTGGGGAGCACAGATACGCAGTATTTT	CASSLVGSTDTQYF	TRBV27	-	TRBJ2-3	-
TGTGCCTGCTTCCCGCGACCGAGGGGCTATGGCTACACCTTC	CACFPRPRGYGYTF	TRBV27	-	TRBJ1-2	few
TGCAGTGCTAGGACTAGCGGGACTCCGGAGCAGTACTTC	CSARTSGTPEQYF	TRBV20-1	TRBD2	TRBJ2-7	-
TGTGCCAGCAGTGAAAGATACGAGCAGTACTTC	CASSERYEQYF	TRBV6-1	-	TRBJ2-7	few
TGCGCCAGCAGCTTCGGGGATAATAGTGAAAAACTGTTTTTT	CASSFGDNSEKLFF	TRBV5-1	-	TRBJ1-4	-
TGTGCCAGCAGTTTAAATTCGATTATGAACACTGAAGCTTTCTTT	CASSLNSIMNTEAFF	TRBV28	-	TRBJ1-1	few
TGTGCCAGCAGTTACCGAGGGTTCCACGAGCAGTACTTC	CASSYRGFHEQYF	TRBV6-5	-	TRBJ2-7	few
TGTGCCAGCAGTTTATATTCAGGGTCCTATAATTCACCCCTCCACTTT	CASSLYSGSYNSPLHF	TRBV28	-	TRBJ1-6	few
TGTGCCAGCAGTTACAGAAGGGGCGGACTATACGAGCAGTACTTC	CASSYRRGGLYEQYF	TRBV6-5	-	TRBJ2-7	-
TGCGCCAGCAGCCAAGCGGTACATATACAAGAGACCCAGTACTTC	CASSQAVHIQETQYF	TRBV4-1	-	TRBJ2-5	-
TGTGCCAGTATCCCCCAACCGGGTGGGGTCTATGGCTACACCTTC	CASIPQPGGVYGYTF	TRBV19	-	TRBJ1-2	-
TGTGCCAGCAGCCCCGGGACAGGGGTGCTCGAGCAGTACTTC	CASSPGTGVLEQYF	TRBV6-2/TRBV6-3	TRBD1	TRBJ2-7	-
TGTGCCAGCAGCCCAACCGGGAATGAGCAGTTCTTC	CASSPTGNEQFF	TRBV11-2	-	TRBJ2-1	medium-sized
TGTGCCACCAACCAAGCCGAGCGCGGGGGTCCTACCTATGGCTACACCTTC	CATNQAERGGPTYGYTF	TRBV24-1	-	TRBJ1-2	medium-sized
TGTGCCAGCAGCCTTTCGACGGGGCAAAAGACCCAGTACTTC	CASSLSTGQKTQYF	TRBV3-1	-	TRBJ2-5	-
TGTGCCAGCAGCTCAGAGGGCCCCGTCTTC	CASSSEGPVF	TRBV7-9	-	TRBJ1-2	few
TGCAGCGTTGAAGGCCGGGAGTCATTGGAGGGAGATACGCAGTATTTT	CSVEGRESLEGDTQYF	TRBV29-1	-	TRBJ2-3	medium-sized
TGTGCCAGCAGCGTCCAACAGGGTAACACTGAAGCTTTCTTT	CASSVQQGNTEAFF	TRBV9	-	TRBJ1-1	-
TGCGCCAGCAGCCCCAGGGTATTAGCAGATACGCAGTATTTT	CASSPRVLADTQYF	TRBV5-1	-	TRBJ2-3	-
TGTGCCAGCAGGCTGAACGGACAGGGGGCTAATGAAAAACTGTTTTTT	CASRLNGQGANEKLFF	TRBV6-1	TRBD1	TRBJ1-4	few
TGTGCCAGCAGCGTAGGGTCGGTGAACACTGAAGCTTTCTTT	CASSVGSVNTEAFF	TRBV9	-	TRBJ1-1	once
TGTGCCAGCAGTGAAGACACAGTAGGGGAGGATGAGCAGTTCTTC	CASSEDTVGEDEQFF	TRBV6-1	-	TRBJ2-1	-
TGTGCCAGCAGCCCGCAGCCCGGGGGTATCTACGAGCAGTACTTC	CASSPQPGGIYEQYF	TRBV7-2	-	TRBJ2-7	-
TGTGCCAGTAGACAGATTAACTATGGCTACACCTTC	CASRQINYGYTF	TRBV6-1	-	TRBJ1-2	few
TGTGCCAGCTCAGGGGGGGGCACAAATAGCAATCAGCCCCAGCATTTT	CASSGGGTNSNQPQHF	TRBV18	-	TRBJ1-5	-
TGTGCCAGCACCGATTATGAGACAGGGGAGCTGTTTTTT	CASTDYETGELFF	TRBV28	-	TRBJ2-2	-
TGCGCCAGCAGCATAGGGACTAGCGGGATGAGAGCCGGCTACGAGCAGTACTTC	CASSIGTSGMRAGYEQYF	TRBV5-1	TRBD2	TRBJ2-7	medium-sized
TGTGCCACCAGTGAACAGGGGGTCAACACAGATACGCAGTATTTT	CATSEQGVNTDTQYF	TRBV24-1	TRBD1	TRBJ2-3	few